Listed here are 14 T cell receptor beta chains from one sample, sequenced in a study of CD8 T cells in ankylosing spondylitis. Study-level results: Ankylosing spondylitis blood seemed to carry a telltale TCR beta motif made of eight or nine highly homologous variants.

Their antigen targets remain unknown. In TCRdb, the 5' RACE reads were re-called with MiXCR into one record per CDR3 protein. The sample lists some 450,000 distinct CDR3 sequences; approximately 17% were seen once. The sequenced material came from blood, either unsorted or a sorted T cell fraction (not recorded which). The receptors here all came from a male donor with ankylosing spondylitis.

This clonotype was detected a few times. The chain employs TRBV7-6 and TRBJ1-3; D might be TRBD1 (5 bases). There are 13 residues in the CDR3. Trimming stripped 6 bases from V and 4 bases from J, with 10 bases between. Germline CDR1 is SGHVS and CDR2 is FNYEAQ. The CDR3 DNA reads as TGTGCCAGCAGGCCAGGGTCCGGAAACACCATATATTTT. Its translation: CASRPGSGNTIYF.

The V gene is TRBV20-1, the J gene TRBJ2-3; the D gene is possibly TRBD1 (6 bases). The germline CDR1 and CDR2 sequences are DFQATT and SNEGSKA (reference sequence). This CDR3 spans 14 amino acids. Trimming shortened V by 6 bases and J by 2 bases, and 15 bases separated the two germline ends. CDR3 in DNA: TGCAGTGCACCGGCGACAGGAAACACAGATACGCAGTATTTT. This codes for CSAPATGNTDTQYF.

This clonotype was detected only a few times. This rearrangement joins TRBV15 to TRBJ1-1, with a weak D call TRBD1 (6 bases). CDR1 and CDR2 (germline): LNHNV, YYDKDF (reference sequence). The CDR3 runs to 14 residues. V shed 3 bases and J shed 4 bases, with 12 bases lying between them. CDR3 amino acids: CATSSWGPGTEAFF. As DNA, the CDR3 is TGTGCCACCAGCAGCTGGGGGCCGGGCACTGAAGCTTTCTTT.

The V gene is TRBV20-1, the J gene TRBJ1-5; D remains unclear. The CDR3 consists of 13 residues. Per the germline V gene, CDR1 is DFQATT and CDR2 is SNEGSKA (reference sequence). The V end was cut by 6 bases, the J end by 0 bases, with 9 bases between. CDR3 region: CSAGSDSNQPQHF. In DNA form, the CDR3 reads TGCAGTGCGGGCAGCGATAGCAATCAGCCCCAGCATTTT.

This clonotype was seen a few times. The V and J genes are TRBV7-9 and TRBJ1-2, with D perhaps TRBD1 (5 bases). V was pared by 5 bases and J by 8 bases, with 18 bases between. Germline CDR1 reads SEHNR; CDR2 reads FQNEAQ (reference sequence). The CDR3 covers 14 residues. The DNA for the CDR3 is TGTGCCAGCAGCCCTGGGGCCAGGTTGGAGGGCTACACCTTC. It translates to CASSPGARLEGYTF.

Notes on this clonotype: Relative to the germline gene, one junction end is altered; a read error may explain this. This chain uses TRBV20-1 with TRBJ1-2, with 7 bases lining up with TRBD1. Germline values: CDR1 DFQATT, CDR2 SNEGSKA (reference sequence). This CDR3 is 13 amino acids long. For the CDR3, the DNA is TGCAGTGCTAGAGGGCCAGGGGGGTGGCTACCCCCCTTC. Translated: CSARGPGGWLPPF.

The chain links TRBV12-3 or TRBV12-4 to TRBJ2-1; TRBD2 agrees at 9 bases. The CDR3 has 17 residues. V lost 3 bases and J lost 6; bases outside the gene matches: 12. CDR3 nucleotide sequence: TGTGCCAGCAGTTTGGGAGTTCTAAGCGGGAGGAGCAATGAGCAGTTCTTC. Its translation: CASSLGVLSGRSNEQFF.

This clonotype has ten or more counts. The V gene is TRBV20-1, the J gene TRBJ1-1, with a tentative D call TRBD1 (5 bases). Trimming pared 0 bases from V and 3 bases from J, leaving 5 bases between. The CDR3 spans 12 residues. From germline, CDR1 is DFQATT and CDR2 SNEGSKA (reference sequence). DNA for the CDR3: TGCAGTGCTAGAGAGGGACACACTGAAGCTTTCTTT. It encodes CSAREGHTEAFF.

The rearrangement uses TRBV2 and TRBJ1-2; 7 bases align to TRBD1. Looked up from germline, CDR1 is SNHLY and CDR2 is FYNNEI. The CDR3 length is 14 residues. The junction had 8 bases not matched to a gene; V was cut back by 6 bases and J by 4 bases. The CDR3 bases are TGTGCCAGCAGCTATACAGGGGCTAGCTATGGCTACACCTTC. It translates to CASSYTGASYGYTF.

In this sample, this clonotype turned up many times. This chain links TRBV5-1 with TRBJ2-1; D possibly corresponds to TRBD2 (6 bases). The CDR3 totals 17 residues. V was shortened by 5 bases and J by 6 bases, with 24 bases between the two germline ends. Germline V CDR1 and CDR2: SGHRS, YFSETQ. CDR3 protein: CASRPGLPTRITNEQFF. The DNA of the CDR3 is TGCGCCAGCAGACCGGGACTCCCTACCCGGATCACCAATGAGCAGTTCTTC.

This clonotype was observed a handful of times. V gene TRBV14 combines with J gene TRBJ1-1; maybe TRBD1 (5 bases). V lost 5 bases, J lost 3 bases, and 16 bases lay in between. Germline V lookup: CDR1 SGHDN, CDR2 FVKESK. This CDR3 is built from 15 residues. The CDR3 region is CASSEIRGLYTEAFF. The CDR3, as DNA: TGTGCCAGCAGCGAAATAAGGGGACTTTACACTGAAGCTTTCTTT.

The chain links TRBV21-1 to TRBJ2-3; TRBD1 reflects the table's D call only, with no check against the DNA. TRBV21-1 is a listed pseudogene. CDR3 size: 14 residues. The CDR3 is CASSKGSPTDTQYF. The CDR3 DNA sequence: TGTGCCAGCAGCAAGGGGTCGCCCACAGATACGCAGTATTTT.

This chain joins TRBV18 and TRBJ2-3, with D tentatively TRBD1 or TRBD2 (6 bases each). The CDR3 contains 15 residues. V shed 6 bases and J shed 5 bases, with 18 bases lying between them. The germline V gene has CDR1 KGHSH and CDR2 LQKENI. The CDR3 region has the DNA TGTGCCAGCTCCCGCAAGTGGGGGGCCGAAGATACGCAGTATTTT. Its protein is CASSRKWGAEDTQYF.

This clonotype was counted many times. The chain combines TRBV3-1 with TRBJ2-2; tentatively, D is TRBD2 (6 bases). V was cut by 1 base and J by 1 base, with 7 bases left in between. Germline loops: CDR1 LGHDT, CDR2 YNNKEL (reference sequence). There are 15 residues in the CDR3. The CDR3 spells CASSQGRGNTGELFF. CDR3 DNA sequence: TGTGCCAGCAGCCAAGGGCGGGGGAACACCGGGGAGCTGTTTTTT.